The clone carrying this TCR beta chain occurred a few times. This CDR3 is 14 amino acids long. Germline loops: CDR1 PRHDT, CDR2 FYEKMQ (reference sequence). The trim removed 5 bases at V and 2 bases at J, leaving 3 bases unmatched. The sample is drawn from a study of technical replicates of blood from a few donors. The repertoire was sequenced with immunoSEQ multiplex PCR; TCRdb's copy has only in-frame clones and lacks some. The sample has tens of thousands of clones, about 83% seen once; the top ten hold around 5.5%. The gene calls are TRBV13 and TRBJ2-5; TRBD2 matches 9 bases. This TCR derives from a human donor in good health. Some clones in this sample may be carry-over from other donors' samples. Sample: PBMCs. CDR3 sequence: CASSLSGGQETQYF. CDR3 coding DNA: TGTGCCAGCAGCCTAAGCGGGGGGCAAGAGACCCAGTACTTC.